The 5 T cell receptor beta chains below all came from one sample that was sequenced in a study of T cell repertoires in cytomegalovirus infection. TCRdb independently ran MiXCR on the reads; one entry per CDR3 protein. The table lists some 320,000 distinct CDR3 sequences, over 7.5% of them singletons, with 4.3% in the top ten. Sequencing was done on a sample of PBMCs. The receptors originated from a human donor in good health (CMV status not recorded). Some clones in this sample may be carry-over from other donors' samples.

This clonotype was recorded a few times. The V and J genes are TRBV7-2 and TRBJ1-1, with D possibly being TRBD1 (5 bases). This CDR3 spans 15 amino acids. The V end was cut by 7 bases, the J end by 1 base, with 16 bases between. Germline loops: CDR1 SGHTA, CDR2 FQGNSA. CDR3 in amino acids: CASKSSGQGNTEAFF. CDR3 coding DNA: TGTGCCAGCAAGAGCTCTGGGCAGGGGAACACTGAAGCTTTCTTT.

This clonotype was detected ten times or more. J is TRBJ2-2 and V is TRBV7-2; tentative D call: TRBD1 (5 bases). CDR1 and CDR2 from the germline V gene are SGHTA and FQGNSA. The CDR3 totals 16 residues. Trimming left V 8 bases short and J 5 bases short, with 21 bases between. The DNA of the CDR3 is TGTGCCAGCGCACCACAACCTCGAACAGGAACCGGGGAGCTGTTTTTT. Its protein is CASAPQPRTGTGELFF.

The sample holds many counts of this clonotype. The CDR3 sequence: CASSYRSGSGNQPQHF. In nucleotides, the CDR3 is TGTGCCAGCAGCTATCGATCTGGGTCGGGCAATCAGCCCCAGCATTTT. The chain couples TRBV7-2 to TRBJ1-5; no clear D gene. With 4 bases removed from V and 2 bases from J, the gap between germline ends came to 15 bases. CDR3 size: 16 residues. CDR1 and CDR2 (germline): SGHTA, FQGNSA. The whole variable domain, remainder taken from reference TRBV7-2 and TRBJ1-5, is GAGVSQSPSNKVTEKGKDVELRCDPISGHTALYWYRQSLGQGLEFLIYFQGNSAPDKSGLPSDRFSAERTGGSVSTLTIQRTQQEDSAVYLCASSYRSGSGNQPQHFGDGTRLSIL.

This clonotype was observed a few times. Given a much more abundant clone one base away, this may be a read error. V is TRBV6-2 or TRBV6-3 and J is TRBJ2-1; 13 bases map to TRBD2. From germline, CDR1 is MNHEY and CDR2 SVGEGT. The length of the CDR3 is 15 residues. J lost 5 bases, V lost 6 bases, and 4 bases had no gene match. Here the CDR3 reads CASRPTSGGHNEQFF. The CDR3 DNA is TGTGCCAGCAGGCCGACTAGCGGGGGGCACAATGAGCAGTTCTTC.

Many counts were recorded for this clonotype. The J gene is TRBJ2-7, the V gene TRBV28; 10 nucleotides match TRBD2. Trimming cost V 8 bases and J 1 base; bases outside gene matches: 8. Germline CDR1 and CDR2: MDHEN and SYDVKM. CDR3 size: 15 residues. The CDR3 spells CASGSLLAGSYEQYF. The CDR3 DNA reads TGTGCCAGCGGTTCTCTACTAGCGGGGTCCTACGAGCAGTACTTC.